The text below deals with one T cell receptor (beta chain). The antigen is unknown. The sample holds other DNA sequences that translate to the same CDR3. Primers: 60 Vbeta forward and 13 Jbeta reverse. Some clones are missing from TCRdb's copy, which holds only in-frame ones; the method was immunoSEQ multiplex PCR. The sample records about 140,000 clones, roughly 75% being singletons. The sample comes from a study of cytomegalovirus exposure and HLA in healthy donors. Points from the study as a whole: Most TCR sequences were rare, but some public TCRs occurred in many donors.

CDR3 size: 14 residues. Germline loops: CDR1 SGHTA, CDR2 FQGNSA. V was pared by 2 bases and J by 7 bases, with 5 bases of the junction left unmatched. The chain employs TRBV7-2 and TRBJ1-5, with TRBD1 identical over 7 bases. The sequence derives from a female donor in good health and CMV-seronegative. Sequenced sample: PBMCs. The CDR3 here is CASSLRQGGQPQHF. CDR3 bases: TGTGCCAGCAGCTTAAGACAGGGTGGACAGCCCCAGCATTTT.